The 30 T cell receptor beta chains reported below all come from one sample, sequenced in a study of T cell responses to AZD1222 COVID-19 vaccine. Method: immunoSEQ multiplex PCR; TCRdb's copy keeps in-frame clones and lacks some. The table records tens of thousands of clones, more than 85% of them present only once. The sequencing here drew on peripheral blood, taken on day 0 of AZD1222 vaccination. The receptors were gathered from an adult in good health.

This chain connects TRBV4-2 to TRBJ2-1, with D unresolved. The CDR3 has 14 amino acids. In germline, CDR1 is LGHNA, CDR2 YNFKEQ. V was shortened by 0 bases and J by 10 bases, with 13 bases between the two germline ends. The CDR3 coding sequence is TGTGCCAGCAGCCAAGATCGCTATGCTCGGGAGCAGTTCTTC. It is translated as CASSQDRYAREQFF.

The chain carries TRBV9 and TRBJ2-3; no clear D. Trimming pared 4 bases from V and 4 bases from J, leaving 16 bases between. This CDR3 has 15 amino acids. Germline lookup yields CDR1 SGDLS and CDR2 YYNGEE. The CDR3 spells CASSPHQEKADTQYF. CDR3 nucleotide sequence: TGTGCCAGCAGCCCCCACCAGGAGAAAGCAGATACGCAGTATTTT.

The gene calls are TRBV2 and TRBJ1-1, with D tentatively TRBD1 (5 bases). Trimming removed 6 bases at V and 3 bases at J, with 17 bases between. This CDR3 has 15 amino acids. Germline values: CDR1 SNHLY, CDR2 FYNNEI. CDR3 loop: CASRLFQGIDTEAFF. CDR3 DNA sequence: TGTGCCAGCAGGCTGTTTCAGGGAATTGACACTGAAGCTTTCTTT.

The chain links TRBV9 to TRBJ2-2, with TRBD1 identical over 9 bases. The CDR3 loop spans 12 amino acids. The germline V gene encodes CDR1 SGDLS and CDR2 YYNGEE. Germline trimming cut 7 bases from V and 7 bases from J; bases unmatched to any gene: 2. This chain's CDR3 is CASRQGGGELFF. CDR3 DNA: TGTGCCAGCCGACAGGGGGGCGGGGAGCTGTTTTTT.

The gene calls are TRBV5-1 and TRBJ1-2; 9 nucleotides align to TRBD1. J gave up 2 bases and V 4 bases, and 3 bases lay outside the gene matches. CDR1 is SGHRS, CDR2 YFSETQ, per germline. The CDR3 length is 14 residues. The CDR3 DNA sequence: TGCGCCAGCAGCCGCGGGACAGGGAACTATGGCTACACCTTC. Its protein is CASSRGTGNYGYTF.

This clone appeared a few times. This chain joins TRBV10-3 and TRBJ2-3; TRBD2 matches 10 bases. The CDR3 is 14 amino acids. Germline V gene data show CDR1 as ENHRY and CDR2 as SYGVKD. Trimming took 0 bases from V and 10 from J; bases not matched to a gene: 4. In nucleotides, the CDR3 is TGTGCCATCAGTGAGTCGAGTAGCGGGGGGTCGCAGTATTTT. It translates to CAISESSSGGSQYF.

The table lists this clone with a few counts. This chain connects TRBV7-9 to TRBJ1-4, with 8 bases identical to TRBD1. The V gene end was trimmed by 5 bases and the J gene end by 4 bases; junction bases not matched to a gene: 6. The germline gives CDR1 SEHNR, CDR2 FQNEAQ (reference sequence). The CDR3 has 15 amino acids. This chain's CDR3 is CASSLGTGLNEKLFF. The CDR3 region has the DNA TGTGCCAGCAGCCTCGGGACAGGCCTTAATGAAAAACTGTTTTTT.

CDR3 sequence reads: CASSFIGGPNTGELFF. DNA for the CDR3: TGTGCCAGCAGTTTTATCGGGGGTCCCAACACCGGGGAGCTGTTTTTT. V gene TRBV28 combines with J gene TRBJ2-2, with D possibly being TRBD2 (6 bases). Germline loops: CDR1 MDHEN, CDR2 SYDVKM. The CDR3 is made up of 16 amino acids. V was trimmed by 3 bases and J by 2 bases, leaving 13 bases between them.

The J gene is TRBJ1-5, the V gene TRBV5-1, with a possible D match to TRBD1 (6 bases). The germline V gene encodes CDR1 SGHRS and CDR2 YFSETQ. This CDR3 comprises 14 residues. The V gene lost 5 bases and the J gene lost 6 bases, with 15 bases spanning the gap. The CDR3 sequence is CASSEGGSGQPQHF. The CDR3 coding sequence is TGCGCCAGCAGTGAAGGGGGATCGGGTCAGCCCCAGCATTTT.

The V and J genes are TRBV4-1 and TRBJ1-4; D not resolved. Germline V CDR1 and CDR2: MGHRA, YSYEKL. CDR3 length: 14 amino acids. The germline V and J ends were trimmed by 2 bases and 0 bases, with 4 bases remaining between them. CDR3 sequence (DNA): TGCGCCAGCAGCCAACCTACAACTAATGAAAAACTGTTTTTT. Translating gives CASSQPTTNEKLFF.

The rearrangement uses TRBV3-1 (or the pseudogene TRBV3-2) and TRBJ2-5, with D perhaps TRBD1 or TRBD2 (6 bases each). The V end was cut by 4 bases, the J end by 5 bases, with 17 bases between. CDR3 length equals 15 residues. The germline V gene has CDR1 LGHDT and CDR2 YNNKEL (reference sequence). The CDR3 region is CASSRGALASETQYF. The CDR3 coding sequence is TGTGCCAGCAGCCGGGGGGCCCTAGCTAGCGAGACCCAGTACTTC.

The chain employs TRBV2 and TRBJ1-2; D is perhaps TRBD1 (6 bases). This CDR3 is built from 15 residues. Germline V lookup: CDR1 SNHLY, CDR2 FYNNEI. V lost 7 bases and J 0 bases, leaving 15 bases between the germline ends. The CDR3 DNA reads as TGTGCCAGCATTAAACAGGGTCCGGCTAACTATGGCTACACCTTC. Translating gives CASIKQGPANYGYTF.

This chain connects TRBV4-1 to TRBJ2-7, with 7 nucleotides matching TRBD1. The CDR3 has 16 residues. V was pared by 3 bases and J by 2 bases, with 10 bases of the junction left unmatched. Germline CDR1 MGHRA, CDR2 YSYEKL. CDR3: CASSHRQGQGTYEQYF. The CDR3 DNA reads as TGCGCCAGCAGCCACAGACAGGGACAAGGAACCTACGAGCAGTACTTC.

The V gene is TRBV28, the J gene TRBJ2-3; TRBD1 matches at 8 bases. After removal of 8 bases from V and 6 bases from J, the junction contained 13 bases not matched to a gene. The germline V gene has CDR1 MDHEN and CDR2 SYDVKM. This CDR3 spans 15 amino acids. CDR3 coding DNA: TGTGCCAGCGACCCGGACAGGGTGGTGAAGGATACGCAGTATTTT. Translating gives CASDPDRVVKDTQYF. The full variable domain, with the rest looked up from reference TRBV28 and TRBJ2-3, is DVKVTQSSRYLVKRTGEKVFLECVQDMDHENMFWYRQDPGLGLRLIYFSYDVKMKEKGDIPEGYSVSREKKERFSLILESASTNQTSMYLCASDPDRVVKDTQYFGPGTRLTVL.

The V and J genes are TRBV6-1 and TRBJ2-3; 10 nucleotides match TRBD2. Germline values: CDR1 MNHNS, CDR2 SASEGT. CDR3 size: 17 residues. The trim removed 1 base at V and 2 bases at J, leaving 6 bases unmatched. CDR3 sequence reads: CASSEDQRGGPTDTQYF. CDR3 DNA: TGTGCCAGCAGTGAAGACCAGCGGGGGGGCCCCACAGATACGCAGTATTTT.

The rearrangement links TRBV29-1 to TRBJ1-5, with 7 bases fitting TRBD1. V shed 4 bases and J 2 bases; nucleotides not matched to a gene: 5. Germline CDR1 and CDR2: SQVTM and ANQGSEA. CDR3 length: 14 residues. The CDR3 DNA reads TGCAGCGTTGCACAGGGGAGTGGCAATCAGCCCCAGCATTTT. Translating gives CSVAQGSGNQPQHF. Together with reference TRBV29-1 and TRBJ1-5, the CDR3 gives the full variable domain: SAVISQKPSRDICQRGTSLTIQCQVDSQVTMMFWYRQQPGQSLTLIATANQGSEATYESGFVIDKFPISRPNLTFSTLTVSNMSPEDSSIYLCSVAQGSGNQPQHFGDGTRLSIL.

The DNA for the CDR3 is TGTGCCAGCACCCCGGACAGGGGAAATCAGCCCCAGCATTTT. Amino acid sequence: CASTPDRGNQPQHF. The chain recombines TRBV6-5 with TRBJ1-5; 9 positions agree with TRBD1. V lost 7 bases, J lost 4 bases, and 5 bases stayed unmatched. Per germline, CDR1 MNHEY and CDR2 SVGAGI. The CDR3 consists of 14 residues.

The rearrangement uses TRBV7-2 and TRBJ1-5; D not certain. V lost 3 bases, J lost 0 bases, and 9 bases lay in between. Germline V gene sequence: CDR1 SGHTA, CDR2 FQGNSA. This CDR3 comprises 15 residues. The CDR3 spells CASSLGAYSNQPQHF. The CDR3 DNA sequence: TGTGCCAGCAGCTTGGGAGCTTATAGCAATCAGCCCCAGCATTTT.

This rearrangement joins TRBV12-3 or TRBV12-4 to TRBJ2-7; maybe TRBD2 (5 bases). CDR3 length: 12 residues. V lost 5 bases and J 5 bases, leaving 10 bases between the germline ends. The CDR3 region has the DNA TGTGCCAGCAGTCGGGGTTCCCACGAGCAGTACTTC. Its protein product is CASSRGSHEQYF.

For the CDR3, the DNA is TGTGCCAGCAGCGTAGGCCAAGGGAGGTCGGAAAAACTGTTTTTT. Its translation: CASSVGQGRSEKLFF. J is TRBJ1-4 and V is TRBV9; no clear D. Per the germline V gene, CDR1 is SGDLS and CDR2 is YYNGEE. Trimming shortened V by 0 bases and J by 8 bases, and 14 bases separated the two germline ends. This CDR3 contains 15 residues.

This clone has just a few counts. The V and J genes are TRBV6-1 and TRBJ1-1; D unresolved. Trimming shortened V by 0 bases and J by 1 base, and 3 bases separated the two germline ends. Germline CDR1 and CDR2: MNHNS and SASEGT. The CDR3 has 13 amino acids. The CDR3 spells CASSEAENTEAFF. CDR3 nucleotide sequence: TGTGCCAGCAGTGAAGCGGAGAACACTGAAGCTTTCTTT.

This chain links TRBV19 with TRBJ1-1; 8 bases line up with TRBD1. Germline lookup yields CDR1 LNHDA and CDR2 SQIVND (reference sequence). This CDR3 has 13 amino acids. With V trimmed by 5 bases and J by 7 bases, 6 bases remained unmatched. The CDR3 DNA reads as TGTGCCAGTAGTTTTCAACAGGGGGATGAAGCTTTCTTT. The encoded protein is CASSFQQGDEAFF.

The chain employs TRBV4-2 and TRBJ2-7; D possibly corresponds to TRBD2 (7 bases). V was shortened by 0 bases and J by 2 bases, with 20 bases between the two germline ends. The CDR3 sequence is 18 residues long. Germline CDR1 is LGHNA and CDR2 is YNFKEQ. The CDR3 nucleotides are TGTGCCAGCAGCCAAGATCGAATTGGGGGGGGCCTCACCTACGAGCAGTACTTC. It yields the protein CASSQDRIGGGLTYEQYF.

This clone was seen only a few times. CDR3 in amino acids: CASSSFLTGAYGYTF. CDR3 nucleotides: TGTGCCAGCAGCTCATTCCTTACAGGGGCCTATGGCTACACCTTC. This chain uses TRBV7-2 with TRBJ1-2; 7 bases line up with TRBD1. The CDR3 is 15 amino acids. CDR1 is SGHTA, CDR2 FQGNSA, per germline. The ends lost 4 bases at V and 4 bases at J; junction bases unmatched: 9.

This rearrangement joins TRBV30 to TRBJ1-4; D ambiguous. CDR1 is GTSNPN and CDR2 is SVGIG in the germline V gene (reference sequence). The V and J ends lost 7 bases and 7 bases respectively, with 10 bases between them. This CDR3 contains 11 residues. CDR3 region: CASNGGEKLFF. The CDR3 DNA is TGTGCCTCGAACGGCGGTGAAAAACTGTTTTTT. The full variable domain, with the rest looked up from reference TRBV30 and TRBJ1-4, is SQTIHQWPATLVQPVGSPLSLECTVEGTSNPNLYWYRQAAGRGLQLLFYSVGIGQISSEVPQNLSASRPQDRQFILSSKKLLLSDSGFYLCASNGGEKLFFGSGTQLSVL.

This chain uses TRBV15 with TRBJ2-1; D perhaps matches TRBD2 (5 bases). Trimming left V 6 bases short and J 6 bases short, with 21 bases between. In germline, CDR1 is LNHNV, CDR2 YYDKDF (reference sequence). This CDR3 spans 16 amino acids. The CDR3 nucleotides read TGTGCCACCAGTAAGGACGGGGAATTGTTTGGCAATGAGCAGTTCTTC. Its translation: CATSKDGELFGNEQFF.

The chain carries TRBV2 and TRBJ1-5; 7 bases align to TRBD1. Looked up from germline, CDR1 is SNHLY and CDR2 is FYNNEI. This CDR3 has 13 residues. The V segment lost 5 bases and the J segment 5 bases; nucleotides outside the gene matches: 3. The CDR3 reads CASSNDRDQPQHF. CDR3 coding DNA: TGTGCCAGCAGTAATGACAGGGATCAGCCCCAGCATTTT.

The chain recombines TRBV4-3 with TRBJ1-6, with D tentatively TRBD1 (5 bases). This CDR3 is 15 amino acids long. The germline CDR1 and CDR2 sequences are LGHNA and YSLEER. Trimming left V 5 bases short and J 0 bases short, with 8 bases between. CDR3 nucleotide sequence: TGCGCCAGCAGCTATGACAGCTCCTATAATTCACCCCTCCACTTT. Protein sequence: CASSYDSSYNSPLHF.

The J gene is TRBJ1-4, the V gene TRBV5-1; the D is unclear. The germline V and J ends were trimmed by 3 bases and 3 bases, with 12 bases remaining between them. Germline assignment: CDR1 SGHRS and CDR2 YFSETQ. The CDR3 covers 15 residues. The DNA of the CDR3 is TGCGCCAGCAGCTACCGACAAGGACCTAATGAAAAACTGTTTTTT. Encoded protein: CASSYRQGPNEKLFF.

This rearrangement joins TRBV10-3 to TRBJ1-2; perhaps TRBD1 as D (6 bases). V lost 6 bases to trimming and J lost 2 bases, with 16 bases between them. Germline V gene sequence: CDR1 ENHRY, CDR2 SYGVKD. This CDR3 region has 15 residues. CDR3 residues: CAIRSGQFENYGYTF. The CDR3 region has the DNA TGTGCCATCAGGTCGGGACAATTTGAGAACTATGGCTACACCTTC.